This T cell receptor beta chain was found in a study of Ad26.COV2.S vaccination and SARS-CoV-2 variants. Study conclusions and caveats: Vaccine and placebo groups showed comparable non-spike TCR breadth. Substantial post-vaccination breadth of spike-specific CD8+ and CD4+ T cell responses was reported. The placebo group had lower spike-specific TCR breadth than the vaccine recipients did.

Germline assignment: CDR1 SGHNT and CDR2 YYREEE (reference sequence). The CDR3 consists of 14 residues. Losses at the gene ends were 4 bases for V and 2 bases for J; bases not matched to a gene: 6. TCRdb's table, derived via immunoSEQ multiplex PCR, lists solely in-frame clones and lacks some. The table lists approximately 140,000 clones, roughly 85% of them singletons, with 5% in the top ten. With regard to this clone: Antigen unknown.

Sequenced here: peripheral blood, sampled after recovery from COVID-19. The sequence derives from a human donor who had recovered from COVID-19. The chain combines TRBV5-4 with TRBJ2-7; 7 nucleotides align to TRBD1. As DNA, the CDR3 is TGTGCCAGCAGCGCCCGGGACAGACCCTACGAGCAGTACTTC. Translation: CASSARDRPYEQYF. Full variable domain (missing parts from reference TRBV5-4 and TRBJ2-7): ETGVTQSPTHLIKTRGQQVTLRCSSQSGHNTVSWYQQALGQGPQFIFQYYREEENGRGNFPPRFSGLQFPNYSSELNVNALELDDSALYLCASSARDRPYEQYFGPGTRLTVT.